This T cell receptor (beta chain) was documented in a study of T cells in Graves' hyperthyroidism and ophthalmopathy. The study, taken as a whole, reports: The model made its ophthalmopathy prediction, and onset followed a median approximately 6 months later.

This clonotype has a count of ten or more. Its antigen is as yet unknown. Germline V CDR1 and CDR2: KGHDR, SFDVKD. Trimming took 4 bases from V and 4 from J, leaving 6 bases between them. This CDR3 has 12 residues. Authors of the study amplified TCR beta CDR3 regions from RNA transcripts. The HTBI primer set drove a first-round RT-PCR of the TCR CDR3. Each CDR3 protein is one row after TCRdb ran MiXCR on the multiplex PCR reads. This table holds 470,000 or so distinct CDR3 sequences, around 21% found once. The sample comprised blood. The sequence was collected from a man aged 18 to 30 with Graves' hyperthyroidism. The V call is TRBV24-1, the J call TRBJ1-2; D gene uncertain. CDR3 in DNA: TGTGCCACCAGTGACGCTTCCTATGGCTACACCTTC. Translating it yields CATSDASYGYTF.